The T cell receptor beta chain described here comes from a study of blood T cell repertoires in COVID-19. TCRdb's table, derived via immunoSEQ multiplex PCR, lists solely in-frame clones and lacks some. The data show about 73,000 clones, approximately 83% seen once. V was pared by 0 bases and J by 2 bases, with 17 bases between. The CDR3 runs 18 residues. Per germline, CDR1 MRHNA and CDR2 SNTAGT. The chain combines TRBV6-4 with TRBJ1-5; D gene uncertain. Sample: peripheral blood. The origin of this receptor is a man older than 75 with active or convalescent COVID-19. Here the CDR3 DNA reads TGTGCCAGCAGTGACTCTATCTCCGGGCCGAGGGGCAATCAGCCCCAGCATTTT. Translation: CASSDSISGPRGNQPQHF.